This T cell receptor beta chain was sequenced during a study of blood T cell repertoires in COVID-19 (dated by TCRdb to 2019 to 2021). About the investigation overall: The collaborator samples originated in the United States, Italy and Spain and spanned the acute and convalescent phases of COVID-19. The material from the prospective study consisted of cDNA or gDNA derived from T cells, B-cell-depleted T cells, or PBMCs. Deeply sampled blood TCRbeta repertoires from subjects exposed to, actively infected with, or recovered from COVID-19 were included in the dataset. The repertoires were made available in a free public database intended to serve as a resource for research on the immune response to SARS-CoV-2. Samples were obtained from the ongoing ImmuneRACE study (first 160 participants) and from 1,254 subjects provided by 6 global collaborators. Sample metadata almost always included a de-identified subject ID, COVID-19 status, age in years and sex. HLA class I and class II types, where available, came from metadata supplied by the sample provider rather than from assay-based typing. What the work shows at the level of the full study, not this receptor alone: The amount of clinical and demographic metadata varied by source and participant and was provided uncurated.

The immunoSEQ Assay, a bias-controlled multiplex PCR, was used to amplify TCRbeta CDR3 regions from genomic DNA. Per the authors' processing: Within the assay, amplification of reference gene primers was used to estimate how many nucleated cells each sample contained. Sequence reads were collapsed and filtered to measure the absolute abundance of every unique TCRbeta CDR3 rearrangement. For each sample, productive Simpson clonality was calculated as the square root of Simpson's diversity index across productive rearrangements. The immuneACCESS repertoire file appears here via TCRdb, limited to in-frame rearrangements. These files lack a portion of the clones; in checked studies, under half of the deficit traces to unresolved V genes, and the cause of the others is not known. The V and J calls and clone size are taken from that table; D and trimming were inferred from the DNA. In this sample the table shows just over 300,000 clones, roughly 86% of which occur a single time. The ten largest clonotypes hold 8% to 9.5% of the sample.

Enrolling through a virtual design, the prospective study's participants ranged in age from roughly 18 to 90 years and lived across about two dozen United States geographic areas. To assign participants to cohorts, the prospective study relied on clinical history that participants themselves reported in a screening survey and a study questionnaire. ImmuneRACE Cohort 3 recovered participants were defined by two consecutive negative NP/OP PCR tests, healthcare professional clearance, or symptom resolution. Each participant in the prospective study had whole blood, serum and a nasopharyngeal or oropharyngeal swab collected by mobile phlebotomists. Participants in the prospective study had the option to provide additional blood draws and questionnaires over a roughly 2-month period. Prospective study blood samples were shipped either frozen or at room temperature before DNA extraction. About this clone: Its antigen target is currently unknown. No base qualities exist here, and no much larger clone lies one base off it.

V and J are trimmed by 4 bases and 5 bases, and the gene matches miss 14 bases of the junction. From the cysteine up to the phenylalanine, the CDR3 has a length of 17 residues. Left in the record is the CDR3 DNA by itself, 51 bases read in frame from the first base. The germline V gene sets CDR1 to SNHLY and CDR2 to FYNNEI. The TCR originated in a woman under 30 who had recovered from COVID-19. The chain links TRBV2 with TRBJ1-5, with 7 bases matching TRBD1. Sequenced input: PBMCs or T cells enriched from blood (not recorded which). The CDR3 protein is CASSGLTGIYGDQPQHF. Here is the DNA: TGTGCCAGCAGTGGGTTGACAGGGATATACGGGGATCAGCCCCAGCATTTT.